This T cell receptor (beta chain) stems from a study of identical twins. In TCRdb, the 5' RACE reads were re-called with MiXCR into one record per CDR3 protein. The sample contains over 200,000 distinct CDR3 sequences, around 10% of which appear only once. Germline CDR1 is SNHLY and CDR2 is FYNNEI. This CDR3 contains 17 residues. V lost 6 bases to trimming and J lost 3 bases; unmatched junction nucleotides: 11. The specimen was memory (CD45RO+) T cells sorted from blood. This chain uses TRBV2 with TRBJ2-5; TRBD2 agrees at 12 bases. This TCR came from a woman aged 18-29 years in good health. CDR3 loop: CASREVGTSGLEETQYF. The DNA of the CDR3 is TGTGCCAGCAGGGAGGTGGGGACTAGCGGGCTCGAAGAGACCCAGTACTTC.